The source of this TCR beta chain is a study of blood T cell repertoires in COVID-19. Study-level background: The United States, Italy and Spain were the sources of the acute and convalescent COVID-19 samples. T cells, B-cell-depleted T cells, or PBMCs supplied cDNA or gDNA.

Some clones are missing from TCRdb's copy, which holds only in-frame ones; the method was immunoSEQ multiplex PCR. The sample records about 250,000 clones, 75% to 90% being singletons. The CDR3 loop spans 15 amino acids. Germline values: CDR1 MNHEY, CDR2 SMNVEV (reference sequence). Losses at the gene ends were 6 bases for V and 8 bases for J; bases not matched to a gene: 11. Recovered status applied to Cohort 3 donors who had two consecutive negative PCRs. It also applied to those with clearance or with symptom resolution. The receptor was derived from a woman younger than 30 who had recovered from COVID-19. The genes are TRBV27 and TRBJ1-4, with 8 bases lining up with TRBD1. The sequencing input was PBMCs or T cells enriched from blood (not recorded which). The CDR3 region is CASRDPGGAGEKLFF. The DNA for the CDR3 is TGTGCCAGCAGGGACCCAGGGGGCGCTGGGGAAAAACTGTTTTTT.